This TCR beta chain is drawn from a study of cytomegalovirus exposure and HLA in healthy donors. As to this clone: Its antigen is still unknown.

Study-level points and caveats: Researchers reported that a few CMV-associated chains were confirmed in vitro as CMV antigen-specific. In a later analysis, TCR beta V- and J-gene trimming was associated with a missense DCLRE1C variant. Certain sequence variants were highly shared and formed a cluster, and this cluster was likely a sequencing artifact. Presence/absence analyses assumed roughly uniform sequencing depth across donors.

Per the germline V gene, CDR1 is SGHNT and CDR2 is YENEEA. The V end was cut by 10 bases, the J end by 2 bases, with 13 bases between. There are 13 residues in the CDR3. With 60 Vbeta and 13 Jbeta primers, the PCR was carried out. Using immunoSEQ multiplex PCR, the repertoire was profiled, and TCRdb retains in-frame clones only, with some absent. The repertoire holds some 150,000 clones, with over 65% as singletons. Sequencing was done on a sample of PBMCs. This sequence originates from a female donor in good health and CMV-seropositive. V and J are TRBV11-3 and TRBJ2-3; the D gene is possibly TRBD2 (6 bases). The CDR3 DNA sequence: TGTGCCACCTCCGGGGGACCCACAGATACGCAGTATTTT. It specifies CATSGGPTDTQYF.